This T cell receptor (beta chain) emerged from a study of CD8 T cells in ankylosing spondylitis. General observations from the study: What seemed typical of ankylosing spondylitis blood was a TCR beta motif built from about eight highly homologous variants.

From germline, CDR1 is SGHRS and CDR2 YFSETQ. The CDR3 is made up of 15 amino acids. V lost 1 base, J lost 2 bases, and 12 bases lay in between. In its sample, this clonotype was seen many times. Its antigen remains unknown. TCRdb independently ran MiXCR on the 5' RACE reads; one entry per CDR3 protein. The sample lists fewer than 550,000 distinct CDR3 sequences; over 4% were seen once. The rearrangement links TRBV5-1 to TRBJ2-5; a weak D match, TRBD1 (5 bases). The origin of this receptor is a male donor with ankylosing spondylitis. Sequencing was carried out using blood, either unsorted or a sorted T cell fraction (not recorded which). Here the CDR3 DNA reads TGCGCCAGCAGCTTGACGAGGCAGGGACAAGAGACCCAGTACTTC. Protein: CASSLTRQGQETQYF.